The rows below give T cell receptor beta chains drawn from one sample of a study of cytotoxic CD8 clonotypes in ibrutinib-treated CLL. The data were produced by immunoSEQ multiplex PCR, yet TCRdb's version contains in-frame clones alone and is incomplete. In the table there are about 120,000 clones, about 58% of which are singletons. The specimen was PBMCs, collected after 24 months of ibrutinib treatment. All receptors derive from a human donor with chronic lymphocytic leukemia. CDR3s include the opening cysteine and the closing phenylalanine or tryptophan. The D gene is left open where the match is weak. A clone size is listed for some rows: how often the clone was seen (once, few, many), or a class if it is expanded.

TRBJ2-2 | TRBV5-4 | - | few | CASSLAGWNTGELFF | TGTGCCAGCAGCTTGGCCGGGTGGAACACCGGGGAGCTGTTTTTT
TRBJ1-6 | TRBV10-3 | TRBD1 | - | CAIGDRGSPLHF | TGTGCCATCGGGGACAGGGGTTCACCCCTCCACTTT
TRBJ1-2 | TRBV2 | - | - | CASSSRSTSNYGYTF | TGTGCCAGCAGCTCTCGCAGCACTAGTAACTATGGCTACACCTTC
TRBJ1-2 | TRBV4-2 | - | many | CASSQGTERTSSGYTF | TGTGCCAGCAGCCAAGGGACAGAACGTACATCGTCTGGCTACACCTTC
TRBJ2-7 | TRBV4-3 | TRBD2 | - | CASSQAYFGLAHEQYF | TGCGCCAGCAGCCAGGCCTACTTTGGACTAGCGCACGAGCAGTACTTC
TRBJ1-5 | TRBV28 | - | - | CASSLDGNQPQHF | TGTGCCAGCAGTTTAGACGGCAATCAGCCCCAGCATTTT
TRBJ1-1 | TRBV5-1 | TRBD1 | - | CASSLDRGHAFF | TGCGCCAGCAGCTTGGACAGGGGGCATGCTTTCTTT
TRBJ2-7 | TRBV2 | - | - | CASSQTVILAYEQYF | TGTGCCAGCAGTCAGACAGTGATCCTCGCCTACGAGCAGTACTTC
TRBJ2-7 | TRBV10-1 | - | once | CASSESFDAAGSYEQYF | TGCGCCAGCAGTGAGTCGTTTGACGCGGCTGGGTCCTACGAGCAGTACTTC
TRBJ1-2 | TRBV19 | - | - | CASTRRGDVYGYTF | TGTGCCAGTACACGACGGGGCGATGTTTATGGCTACACCTTC